This T cell receptor beta chain came from a study of blood T cell repertoires in COVID-19. The CDR3 has 15 residues. From germline, CDR1 is MNHEY and CDR2 SVGAGI. V lost 5 bases and J lost 4; bases outside the gene matches: 6. Sequencing was performed with immunoSEQ multiplex PCR; in TCRdb, only in-frame clones are kept and a portion is missing. This sample has approximately 170,000 clones, with roughly 84% found just once. Sequences were obtained from peripheral blood. The sequence derives from a man between 60 and 75 years old who had recovered from COVID-19. This chain uses TRBV6-5 with TRBJ1-2; 11 nucleotides align to TRBD1. The DNA for the CDR3 is TGTGCCAGCAGTAGGGTTGGGACAGGGGGCTATGGCTACACCTTC. Amino acid sequence: CASSRVGTGGYGYTF.